The source of this T cell receptor beta chain is a study of molecular identifiers for immune sequencing clone quantification. Points from the study as a whole: Should identical TCR molecules share a barcode, the sizes of highly expanded clones could be underestimated.

Notes on this clonotype: The antigen remains unidentified.

CDR1 ENHRY and CDR2 SYGVKD come from the germline V gene. With 0 bases removed from V and 5 bases from J, the gap between germline ends came to 16 bases. This CDR3 has 16 amino acids. One entry per CDR3 protein results from TCRdb running MiXCR on the PCR reads. Among about half a million distinct CDR3 sequences listed, about 25% were seen once. The V and J genes are TRBV10-3 and TRBJ2-5; tentatively, D is TRBD1 (6 bases). The sequenced material came from naive CD8+ T cells from blood, with Jurkat cell RNA spiked in. Subset indicated: FACS-sorted CD8+CD4-CCR7+CD45RA+ naive T cells. The receptor was derived from a human donor in good health. Some libraries in this study had Jurkat cell RNA spiked in. The CDR3 DNA is TGTGCCATCAGTGAGTCGAGGACAGAGCTAGGGGAGACCCAGTACTTC. It yields the protein CAISESRTELGETQYF.